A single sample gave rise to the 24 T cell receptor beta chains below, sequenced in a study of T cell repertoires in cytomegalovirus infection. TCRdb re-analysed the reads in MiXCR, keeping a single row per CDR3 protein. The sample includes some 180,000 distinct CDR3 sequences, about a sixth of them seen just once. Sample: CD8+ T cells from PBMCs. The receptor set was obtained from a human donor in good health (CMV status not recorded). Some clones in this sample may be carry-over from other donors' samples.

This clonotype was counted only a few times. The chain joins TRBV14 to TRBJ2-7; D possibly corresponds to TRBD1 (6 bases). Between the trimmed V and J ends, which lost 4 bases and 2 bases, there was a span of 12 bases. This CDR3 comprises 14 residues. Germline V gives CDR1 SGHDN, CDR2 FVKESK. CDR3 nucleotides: TGTGCCAGCAGCCCGCGACAGGTCCCCTACGAGCAGTACTTC. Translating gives CASSPRQVPYEQYF.

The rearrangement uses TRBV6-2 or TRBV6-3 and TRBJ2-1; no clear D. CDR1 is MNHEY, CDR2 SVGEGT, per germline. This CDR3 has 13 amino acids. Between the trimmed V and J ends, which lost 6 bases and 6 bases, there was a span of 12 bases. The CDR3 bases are TGTGCCAGCAGCACCCTACCCCGCAATGAGCAGTTCTTC. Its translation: CASSTLPRNEQFF.

CDR3 in DNA: TGTGCCAGCCTACAGAATCCGAACACTGAAGCTTTCTTT. It translates to CASLQNPNTEAFF. The chain combines TRBV28 with TRBJ1-1; D is unresolved. This CDR3 region has 13 residues. V lost 8 bases and J lost 1, with 11 bases in between. Per germline, CDR1 MDHEN and CDR2 SYDVKM. Drawing the rest from reference TRBV28 and TRBJ1-1, the complete variable domain is DVKVTQSSRYLVKRTGEKVFLECVQDMDHENMFWYRQDPGLGLRLIYFSYDVKMKEKGDIPEGYSVSREKKERFSLILESASTNQTSMYLCASLQNPNTEAFFGQGTRLTVV.

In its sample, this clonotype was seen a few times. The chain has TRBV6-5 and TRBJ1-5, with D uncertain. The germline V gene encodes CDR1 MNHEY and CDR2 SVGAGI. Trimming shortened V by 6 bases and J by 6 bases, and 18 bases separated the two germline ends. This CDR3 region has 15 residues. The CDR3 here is CASSTDGSSSQPQHF. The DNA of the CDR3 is TGTGCCAGCAGCACTGATGGGAGCTCCAGTCAGCCCCAGCATTTT.

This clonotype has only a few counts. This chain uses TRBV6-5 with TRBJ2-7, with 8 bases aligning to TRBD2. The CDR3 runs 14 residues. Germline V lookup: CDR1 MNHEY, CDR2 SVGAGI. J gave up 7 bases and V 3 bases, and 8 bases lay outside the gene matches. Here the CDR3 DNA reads TGTGCCAGCAGTTATAGTTCGGGGGGGCATGAGCAGTACTTC. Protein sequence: CASSYSSGGHEQYF.

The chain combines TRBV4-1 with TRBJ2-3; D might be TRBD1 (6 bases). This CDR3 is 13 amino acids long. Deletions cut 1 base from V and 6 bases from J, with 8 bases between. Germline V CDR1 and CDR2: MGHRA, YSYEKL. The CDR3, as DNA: TGCGCCAGCAGCCAAGGAAGGGGGGATACGCAGTATTTT. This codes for CASSQGRGDTQYF.

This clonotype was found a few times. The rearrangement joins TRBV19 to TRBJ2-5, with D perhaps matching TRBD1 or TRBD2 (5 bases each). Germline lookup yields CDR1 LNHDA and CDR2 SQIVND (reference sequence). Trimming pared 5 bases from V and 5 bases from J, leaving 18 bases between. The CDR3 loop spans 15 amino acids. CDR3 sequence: CASSPRDLNGETQYF. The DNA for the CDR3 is TGTGCCAGTAGTCCCCGGGACCTCAATGGGGAGACCCAGTACTTC.

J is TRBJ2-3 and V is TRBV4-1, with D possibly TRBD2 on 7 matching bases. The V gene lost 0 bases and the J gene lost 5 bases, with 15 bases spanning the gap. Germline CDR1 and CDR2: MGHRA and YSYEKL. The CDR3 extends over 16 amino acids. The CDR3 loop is CASSQDEGGLGDTQYF. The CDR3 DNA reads TGCGCCAGCAGCCAAGATGAGGGGGGGCTTGGAGATACGCAGTATTTT.

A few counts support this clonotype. The CDR3 nucleotides read TGTGCCAGCAGCTTAGTCAGGGGCCACGAGCAGTACTTC. This encodes CASSLVRGHEQYF. The genes are TRBV7-9 and TRBJ2-7, with a tentative D call TRBD1 (6 bases). Germline values: CDR1 SEHNR, CDR2 FQNEAQ (reference sequence). The CDR3 is 13 amino acids. Trimming cost V 1 base and J 5 bases, with 9 bases left between them.

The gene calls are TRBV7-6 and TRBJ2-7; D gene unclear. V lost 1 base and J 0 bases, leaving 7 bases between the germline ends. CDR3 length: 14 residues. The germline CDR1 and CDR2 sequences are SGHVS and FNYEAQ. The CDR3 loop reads CASSLEGYSYEQYF. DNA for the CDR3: TGTGCCAGCAGCTTAGAGGGTTACTCCTACGAGCAGTACTTC.

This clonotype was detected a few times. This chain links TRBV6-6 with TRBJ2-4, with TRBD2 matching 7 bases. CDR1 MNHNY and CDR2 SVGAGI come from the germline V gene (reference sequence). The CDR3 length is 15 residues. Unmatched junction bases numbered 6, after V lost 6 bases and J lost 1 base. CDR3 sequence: CASSPPGGAKNIQYF. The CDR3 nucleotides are TGTGCCAGCAGCCCTCCCGGGGGGGCCAAAAACATTCAGTACTTC.

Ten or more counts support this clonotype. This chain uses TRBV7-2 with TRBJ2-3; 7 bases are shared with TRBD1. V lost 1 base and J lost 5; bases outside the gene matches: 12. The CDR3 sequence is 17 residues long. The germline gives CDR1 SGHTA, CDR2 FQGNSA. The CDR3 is CASSLGPLGTDEDTQYF. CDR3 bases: TGTGCCAGCAGCTTAGGACCCCTGGGGACAGATGAAGATACGCAGTATTTT.

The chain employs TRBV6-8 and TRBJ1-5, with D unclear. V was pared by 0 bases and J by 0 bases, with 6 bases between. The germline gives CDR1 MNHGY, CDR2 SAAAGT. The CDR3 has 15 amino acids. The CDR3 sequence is CASSYSVDSNQPQHF. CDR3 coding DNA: TGTGCCAGCAGTTACTCCGTAGATAGCAATCAGCCCCAGCATTTT.

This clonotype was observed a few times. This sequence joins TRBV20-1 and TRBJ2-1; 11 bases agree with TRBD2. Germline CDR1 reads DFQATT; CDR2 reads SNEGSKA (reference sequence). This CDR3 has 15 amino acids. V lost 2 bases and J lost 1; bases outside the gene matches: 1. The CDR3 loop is CSARPSGGSYNEQFF. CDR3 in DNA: TGCAGTGCTAGACCTAGCGGGGGGTCCTACAATGAGCAGTTCTTC.

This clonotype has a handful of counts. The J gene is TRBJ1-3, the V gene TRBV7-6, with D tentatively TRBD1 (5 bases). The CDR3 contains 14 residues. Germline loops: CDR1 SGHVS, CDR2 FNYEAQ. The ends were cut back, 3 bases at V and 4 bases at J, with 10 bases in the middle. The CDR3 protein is CASSLRPGGNTIYF. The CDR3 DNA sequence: TGTGCCAGCAGCTTGCGGCCAGGGGGAAACACCATATATTTT.

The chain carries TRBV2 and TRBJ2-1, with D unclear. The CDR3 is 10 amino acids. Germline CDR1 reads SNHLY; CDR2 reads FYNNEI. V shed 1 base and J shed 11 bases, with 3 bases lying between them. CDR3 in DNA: TGTGCCAGCAGTGAAGATCAGCAGTTCTTC. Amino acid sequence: CASSEDQQFF.

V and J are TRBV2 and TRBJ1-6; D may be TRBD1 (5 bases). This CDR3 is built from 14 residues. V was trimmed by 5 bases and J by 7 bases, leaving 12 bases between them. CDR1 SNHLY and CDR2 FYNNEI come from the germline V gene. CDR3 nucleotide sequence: TGTGCCAGCAGTATGGGACTCCCGAATTCACCCCTCCACTTT. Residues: CASSMGLPNSPLHF.

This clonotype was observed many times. CDR3 bases: TGTGCCAGCAGCTTACTACCGACTAGCGGGGGGCCTAGCACAGATACGCAGTATTTT. Amino acids: CASSLLPTSGGPSTDTQYF. The chain combines TRBV7-2 with TRBJ2-3, with TRBD2 matching 13 bases. The V segment lost 2 bases and the J segment 0 bases; nucleotides outside the gene matches: 8. The CDR3 has 19 amino acids. Germline CDR1 SGHTA, CDR2 FQGNSA.

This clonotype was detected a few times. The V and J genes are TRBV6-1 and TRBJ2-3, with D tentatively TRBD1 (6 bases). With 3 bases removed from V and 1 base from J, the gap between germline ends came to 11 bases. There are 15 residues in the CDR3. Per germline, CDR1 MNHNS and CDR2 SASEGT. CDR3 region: CASSDPNRGTDTQYF. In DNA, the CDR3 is TGTGCCAGCAGTGACCCCAACAGGGGCACAGATACGCAGTATTTT.

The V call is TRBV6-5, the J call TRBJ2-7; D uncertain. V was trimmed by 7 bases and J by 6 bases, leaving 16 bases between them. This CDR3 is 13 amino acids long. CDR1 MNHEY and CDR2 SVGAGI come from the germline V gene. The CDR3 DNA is TGTGCCAGCATGCAGGTTTTTCTCTCCGAGCAGTACTTC. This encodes CASMQVFLSEQYF.

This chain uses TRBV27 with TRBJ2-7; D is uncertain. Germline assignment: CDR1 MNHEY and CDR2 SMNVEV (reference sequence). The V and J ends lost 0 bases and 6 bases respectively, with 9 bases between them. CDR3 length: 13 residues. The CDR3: CASSLSIGFEQYF. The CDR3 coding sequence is TGTGCCAGCAGTTTATCGATAGGGTTCGAGCAGTACTTC.

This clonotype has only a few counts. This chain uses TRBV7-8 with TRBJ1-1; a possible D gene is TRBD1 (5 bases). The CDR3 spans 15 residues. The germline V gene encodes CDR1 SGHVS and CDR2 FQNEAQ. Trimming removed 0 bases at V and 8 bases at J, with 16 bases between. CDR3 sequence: CASSLARGGTPEAFF. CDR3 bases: TGTGCCAGCAGCTTAGCGCGGGGGGGGACCCCCGAAGCTTTCTTT.

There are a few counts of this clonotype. CDR3 loop: CASSLWEDTEAFF. The CDR3, as DNA: TGTGCCAGCAGTTTATGGGAGGACACTGAAGCTTTCTTT. The chain carries TRBV12-3 or TRBV12-4 and TRBJ1-1; D call uncertain. Trimming shortened V by 2 bases and J by 3 bases, and 7 bases separated the two germline ends. The CDR3 loop spans 13 amino acids.

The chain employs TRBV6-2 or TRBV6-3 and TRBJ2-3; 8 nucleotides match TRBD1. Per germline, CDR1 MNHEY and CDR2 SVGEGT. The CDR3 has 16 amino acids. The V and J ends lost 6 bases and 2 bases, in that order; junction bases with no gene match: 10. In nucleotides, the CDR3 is TGTGCCAGCAGCCCAGGGACAGGTCCCTACACAGATACGCAGTATTTT. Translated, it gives CASSPGTGPYTDTQYF.